This entry is about one T cell receptor (beta chain). The data stem from a study of blood T cell repertoires in COVID-19. Study overall: From T cells, B-cell-depleted T cells, or PBMCs came the material, which was cDNA or gDNA.

Per the authors' pipeline: Scientists estimated how many nucleated cells there were by amplifying reference gene primers. Some clones are missing from TCRdb's copy, which holds only in-frame ones; the method was immunoSEQ multiplex PCR. V, J and clone size derive from that table, while D and trimming were established from the DNA sequence. The sample holds about 180,000 clones; about 86% are singletons and the top ten take around 6.6%. CDR1 is KGHSH, CDR2 LQKENI, per germline. This CDR3 is built from 11 residues. V was shortened by 3 bases and J by 8 bases, with 7 bases between the two germline ends.

The sequencing sample was made of peripheral blood. The V call is TRBV18, the J call TRBJ1-1, with no clear D. The sequence was obtained from a man aged 45-65 years with active or convalescent COVID-19. This CDR3 reads CASSPATEAFF. In DNA, the CDR3 is TGTGCCAGCTCACCCGCGACAGAAGCTTTCTTT.